One and the same sample provided the 21 T cell receptor beta chains below, sequenced in a study of T cell responses to AZD1222 COVID-19 vaccine. Profiling relied on immunoSEQ multiplex PCR, and the TCRdb table lists in-frame clones only, not all of them. This table has 100,000 to 150,000 clones, 75% to 90% appearing once. This sample comprised peripheral blood, obtained on day 0 of AZD1222 vaccination. The receptors were sampled from an adult in good health.

J is TRBJ2-3 and V is TRBV12-5; D is uncertain. From germline, CDR1 is LGHNT and CDR2 FRNRAP. Trimming removed 4 bases at V and 10 bases at J, with 12 bases between. The CDR3 covers 12 residues. CDR3: CASGSLPNPQYF. Written as DNA, the CDR3 is TGTGCTAGTGGTTCCCTGCCGAACCCGCAGTATTTT.

This sequence joins TRBV2 and TRBJ2-1; TRBD2 matches 10 bases. The CDR3 covers 13 residues. V lost 5 bases and J lost 6; bases outside the gene matches: 1. Germline lookup yields CDR1 SNHLY and CDR2 FYNNEI. CDR3 bases: TGTGCCAGCAGTCGACTAGCGGGCAATGAGCAGTTCTTC. It translates to CASSRLAGNEQFF.

The chain joins TRBV10-3 to TRBJ2-7; 7 bases are shared with TRBD2. This CDR3 has 14 residues. Germline CDR1 is ENHRY and CDR2 is SYGVKD. After removal of 3 bases from V and 3 bases from J, the junction contained 5 bases not matched to a gene. CDR3 sequence reads: CAISESAGVYEQYF. CDR3 in DNA: TGTGCCATCAGTGAATCGGCGGGAGTCTACGAGCAGTACTTC.

The V call is TRBV7-2, the J call TRBJ2-1, with no clear D. V shed 5 bases and J shed 5 bases, with 10 bases lying between them. Germline lookup yields CDR1 SGHTA and CDR2 FQGNSA. This CDR3 is 13 amino acids long. The DNA of the CDR3 is TGTGCCAGCAGCGAACGTGGGGACAATGAGCAGTTCTTC. This codes for CASSERGDNEQFF. The whole variable domain, remainder taken from reference TRBV7-2 and TRBJ2-1, is GAGVSQSPSNKVTEKGKDVELRCDPISGHTALYWYRQSLGQGLEFLIYFQGNSAPDKSGLPSDRFSAERTGGSVSTLTIQRTQQEDSAVYLCASSERGDNEQFFGPGTRLTVL.

This clone was counted between two and nine times. The genes are TRBV12-3 or TRBV12-4 and TRBJ1-2, with TRBD1 matching over 9 bases. V trimming: 6 bases; J trimming: 8 bases; junction bases outside the gene matches: 7. The CDR3 totals 13 residues. CDR3 DNA: TGTGCCAGCAGCCCACAGGGGGCTTGGGGCTACACCTTC. Residues: CASSPQGAWGYTF.

V gene TRBV30 combines with J gene TRBJ1-1; 12 bases match TRBD1. V trimming: 2 bases; J trimming: 6 bases; junction bases outside the gene matches: 7. The germline gives CDR1 GTSNPN, CDR2 SVGIG (reference sequence). This CDR3 is built from 15 residues. CDR3 in amino acids: CAWSTTGTGGPEAFF. CDR3 bases: TGTGCCTGGAGTACGACCGGGACAGGGGGCCCTGAAGCTTTCTTT.

The chain has TRBV27 and TRBJ2-1; 10 positions agree with TRBD2. Germline V gene lookup returns CDR1 MNHEY and CDR2 SMNVEV (reference sequence). V shed 10 bases and J 4 bases; nucleotides not matched to a gene: 10. The length of the CDR3 is 15 residues. The CDR3 DNA follows: TGTGCCACCAACCCTAGCGGGGGACCGTACAATGAGCAGTTCTTC. It yields the protein CATNPSGGPYNEQFF.

The genes are TRBV24-1 and TRBJ2-1; D uncertain. This CDR3 is built from 13 residues. The V end lost 6 bases, the J end lost 3 bases, and 8 bases lay between the germline ends. Germline V gene sequence: CDR1 KGHDR, CDR2 SFDVKD. The CDR3: CATSSGNYNEQFF. CDR3 DNA: TGTGCCACCAGTTCTGGGAACTACAATGAGCAGTTCTTC.

The genes are TRBV11-2 and TRBJ2-6; no definite D call. This CDR3 is 15 amino acids long. The V gene lost 6 bases and the J gene lost 0 bases, with 9 bases spanning the gap. The germline gives CDR1 SGHAT, CDR2 FQNNGV. The CDR3 DNA is TGTGCCAGCAGTTACGGCAGCTCTGGGGCCAACGTCCTGACTTTC. It encodes CASSYGSSGANVLTF.

The chain couples TRBV27 to TRBJ1-2, with D possibly matching TRBD1 (6 bases). CDR3 size: 13 residues. Germline lookup yields CDR1 MNHEY and CDR2 SMNVEV (reference sequence). V lost 3 bases and J 7 bases, leaving 12 bases between the germline ends. The CDR3, as DNA: TGTGCCAGCAGTTTTATCCCGGGGGCTGGCTACACCTTC. It is translated as CASSFIPGAGYTF.

This chain connects TRBV9 to TRBJ2-5; unclear D gene. Germline CDR1 SGDLS, CDR2 YYNGEE. Trimming took 0 bases from V and 4 from J, leaving 19 bases between them. CDR3 size: 17 residues. Here the CDR3 reads CASSVGDGAGPGETQYF. CDR3 coding DNA: TGTGCCAGCAGCGTAGGAGATGGCGCAGGACCCGGAGAGACCCAGTACTTC.

This chain connects TRBV5-6 to TRBJ2-7; D possibly corresponds to TRBD1 (6 bases). CDR1 is SGHDT and CDR2 is YYEEEE in the germline V gene. The CDR3 has 13 residues. V gave up 5 bases and J gave up 2 bases, with 11 bases separating them. In DNA, the CDR3 is TGTGCCAGCAGTCAGACAGGAGCCTACGAGCAGTACTTC. Translating gives CASSQTGAYEQYF.

The V and J genes are TRBV5-4 and TRBJ2-1; D unclear. Germline CDR1 reads SGHNT; CDR2 reads YYREEE (reference sequence). This CDR3 contains 13 residues. V lost 2 bases, J lost 8 bases, and 11 bases lay in between. CDR3 in amino acids: CASSFRTTDEQFF. CDR3 nucleotides: TGTGCCAGCAGCTTTCGAACGACCGATGAGCAGTTCTTC.

This chain links TRBV6-5 with TRBJ1-2; 8 bases match TRBD1. The CDR3 is made up of 14 amino acids. The germline V gene encodes CDR1 MNHEY and CDR2 SVGAGI. Trimming took 7 bases from V and 3 from J; bases not matched to a gene: 7. CDR3 nucleotide sequence: TGTGCCAGCACCCGACCAGGGGGCGACTATGGCTACACCTTC. It translates to CASTRPGGDYGYTF.

The V and J genes are TRBV30 and TRBJ1-2; a possible D gene is TRBD1 (6 bases). The CDR3 totals 13 residues. The V end was cut by 3 bases, the J end by 4 bases, with 12 bases between. CDR1 is GTSNPN, CDR2 SVGIG, per germline (reference sequence). The CDR3 protein is CAWRSTGFYGYTF. The CDR3 region has the DNA TGTGCCTGGAGGTCGACAGGATTCTATGGCTACACCTTC. Supplemented by reference TRBV30 and TRBJ1-2, the full variable domain reads SQTIHQWPATLVQPVGSPLSLECTVEGTSNPNLYWYRQAAGRGLQLLFYSVGIGQISSEVPQNLSASRPQDRQFILSSKKLLLSDSGFYLCAWRSTGFYGYTFGSGTRLTVV.

The chain combines TRBV7-2 with TRBJ1-3; a possible D gene is TRBD1 (5 bases). The CDR3 extends over 16 amino acids. Germline CDR1 reads SGHTA; CDR2 reads FQGNSA. The ends were cut back, 0 bases at V and 2 bases at J, with 11 bases in the middle. The CDR3 loop reads CASSLAQPGTGNTIYF. The CDR3 DNA reads as TGTGCCAGCAGCTTAGCTCAGCCAGGGACTGGAAACACCATATATTTT.

In this sample, this clone turned up once. The chain joins TRBV11-3 to TRBJ2-2; 12 positions agree with TRBD2. The CDR3 has 17 amino acids. Trimming took 5 bases from V and 6 from J; bases not matched to a gene: 10. In germline, CDR1 is SGHNT, CDR2 YENEEA. DNA for the CDR3: TGTGCCAGCAGCGAGATCTCTAGCGGGGGGGACCCCGGGGAGCTGTTTTTT. Protein product: CASSEISSGGDPGELFF.

The chain links TRBV3-1 (or the pseudogene TRBV3-2) to TRBJ2-1; D is tentatively TRBD1 or TRBD2 (5 bases each). V shed 6 bases and J shed 4 bases, with 19 bases lying between them. The CDR3 is made up of 16 amino acids. Looked up from germline, CDR1 is LGHDT and CDR2 is YNNKEL (reference sequence). The CDR3 is CASSPPGPSLYNEQFF. Written as DNA, the CDR3 is TGTGCCAGCAGTCCGCCGGGACCTTCACTTTACAATGAGCAGTTCTTC.

This clone has only one observation. The chain recombines TRBV29-1 with TRBJ2-1, with TRBD2 as a possible D gene (6 bases). V was trimmed by 0 bases and J by 0 bases, leaving 12 bases between them. CDR1 and CDR2 from the germline V gene are SQVTM and ANQGSEA. This CDR3 spans 16 amino acids. The DNA of the CDR3 is TGCAGCGTTGAAGATGGGCTAGCGAGCTCCTACAATGAGCAGTTCTTC. The encoded protein is CSVEDGLASSYNEQFF.

The gene calls are TRBV7-2 and TRBJ2-5; D not resolved. The CDR3 covers 13 residues. Germline CDR1 is SGHTA and CDR2 is FQGNSA. Deletions cut 5 bases from V and 1 base from J, with 8 bases between. CDR3 loop: CASSPPGQETQYF. Written as DNA, the CDR3 is TGTGCCAGCAGCCCACCGGGCCAAGAGACCCAGTACTTC. Filled out from reference TRBV7-2 and TRBJ2-5, the complete variable domain reads GAGVSQSPSNKVTEKGKDVELRCDPISGHTALYWYRQSLGQGLEFLIYFQGNSAPDKSGLPSDRFSAERTGGSVSTLTIQRTQQEDSAVYLCASSPPGQETQYFGPGTRLLVL.

The chain has TRBV9 and TRBJ1-3; maybe TRBD1 (5 bases). The length of the CDR3 is 15 residues. Deletions cut 1 base from V and 4 bases from J, with 12 bases between. Germline CDR1 is SGDLS and CDR2 is YYNGEE. Here the CDR3 DNA reads TGTGCCAGCAGCGTAACAGGAGACCCCGGAAACACCATATATTTT. It translates to CASSVTGDPGNTIYF.